This entry is about one T cell receptor (beta chain). Its antigen is unknown. This record comes from a study of tissue T cells after allogeneic stem cell transplantation. About the research overall: Graft-versus-host disease patients received grafts, several unmodified and three CD34-selected to deplete T cells. General study points: Tissue-detected TCR repertoire was only partly captured by blood and spleen T cells.

This CDR3 has 20 amino acids. CDR1 and CDR2 from the germline V gene are LGHDT and YNNKEL (reference sequence). V lost 6 bases to trimming and J lost 1 base; unmatched junction nucleotides: 17. Enrolled prospectively were adult allogeneic hematopoietic cell transplant recipients whose graft-versus-host disease was steroid-refractory. The assay was immunoSEQ multiplex PCR, and TCRdb's table has in-frame clones only and misses some. Of more than 1,000 clones detected, roughly two thirds appear once; the ten largest clones hold about a sixth. The chain carries TRBV3-1 (or the pseudogene TRBV3-2) and TRBJ2-1, with TRBD2 identical over 11 bases. Source: stomach tissue, taken at autopsy. The source is a male patient older than 55 with steroid-refractory graft-versus-host disease after an allogeneic stem cell transplant. Some T cells may have originated in the graft donor. The CDR3 nucleotides read TGTGCCAGCAGACCAGTCCCGGGACTAGCGGCCGCCGATTCCTACAATGAGCAGTTCTTC. This translates into CASRPVPGLAAADSYNEQFF.